Below are 13 T cell receptor beta chains sequenced from a single sample in a study of T cells in Graves' hyperthyroidism and ophthalmopathy. RNA transcripts served as the template for amplifying TCR beta CDR3 regions. Using the HTBI primer set, a first-round RT-PCR was run on the TCR CDR3. TCRdb passed the multiplex PCR reads through MiXCR, listing each CDR3 protein once. The table lists around 190,000 distinct CDR3 sequences, about a sixth of them singletons. Sequencing used blood. Receptors originate from a woman aged 45-60 years with Graves' hyperthyroidism.

This clonotype appeared a few times. Here the CDR3 reads CASSESGVYEQYF. The CDR3 nucleotides are TGCGCCAGCAGTGAGTCGGGGGTCTACGAGCAGTACTTC. J is TRBJ2-7 and V is TRBV10-1; either TRBD1 or TRBD2 may fit D (5 bases each). This CDR3 is 13 amino acids long. With 0 bases removed from V and 3 bases from J, the gap between germline ends came to 6 bases. Per the germline V gene, CDR1 is WNHNN and CDR2 is SYGVQD (reference sequence).

This clonotype was recorded many times. The V call is TRBV11-3, the J call TRBJ2-7, with TRBD2 matching 8 bases. The CDR3 extends over 14 amino acids. Unmatched junction bases numbered 6, after V lost 5 bases and J lost 3 bases. Germline V gene sequence: CDR1 SGHNT, CDR2 YENEEA. CDR3 loop: CASSTSGTSYEQYF. The DNA for the CDR3 is TGTGCCAGCAGCACATCCGGGACTAGCTACGAGCAGTACTTC.

This clonotype appeared many times. This rearrangement joins TRBV29-1 to TRBJ2-3; perhaps TRBD1 as D (6 bases). Germline loops: CDR1 SQVTM, CDR2 ANQGSEA. The CDR3 is 15 amino acids. V lost 2 bases and J lost 2, with 14 bases in between. Written as DNA, the CDR3 is TGCAGCGTTGAATACATATACAGGGCCACAGATACGCAGTATTTT. This sequence encodes CSVEYIYRATDTQYF.

This clonotype was seen many times. The DNA of the CDR3 is TGTGCCAGCAGCCTCGGAAGACAGGGAGGATATGGCTACACCTTC. It specifies CASSLGRQGGYGYTF. V usage is TRBV3-1 and J usage is TRBJ1-2; 7 nucleotides line up with TRBD1. Germline V gives CDR1 LGHDT, CDR2 YNNKEL (reference sequence). V lost 4 bases to trimming and J lost 5 bases; unmatched junction nucleotides: 10. The CDR3 totals 15 residues.

This clonotype has a count of ten or more. The chain links TRBV29-1 to TRBJ2-1; 9 positions agree with TRBD2. There are 14 residues in the CDR3. Germline V gene data show CDR1 as SQVTM and CDR2 as ANQGSEA. V was clipped by 3 bases and J by 8 bases; unmatched bases: 8. In DNA, the CDR3 is TGCAGCGTTGATAGTGTAGCGGGAGTCTATGAGCAGTTCTTC. Protein product: CSVDSVAGVYEQFF.

Ten or more counts support this clonotype. The chain employs TRBV28 and TRBJ2-3, with TRBD2 matching 13 bases. CDR3 size: 17 residues. Unmatched junction bases numbered 9, after V lost 7 bases and J lost 2 bases. The germline V gene encodes CDR1 MDHEN and CDR2 SYDVKM. The CDR3 nucleotides are TGTGCCAGCAACATTCCGGGACTAGCGGGAACCACAGATACGCAGTATTTT. Amino acid sequence: CASNIPGLAGTTDTQYF. The full variable domain, with the rest looked up from reference TRBV28 and TRBJ2-3, is DVKVTQSSRYLVKRTGEKVFLECVQDMDHENMFWYRQDPGLGLRLIYFSYDVKMKEKGDIPEGYSVSREKKERFSLILESASTNQTSMYLCASNIPGLAGTTDTQYFGPGTRLTVL.

This chain connects TRBV3-1 to TRBJ1-4; 10 nucleotides agree with TRBD1. Per germline, CDR1 LGHDT and CDR2 YNNKEL (reference sequence). V trimming: 0 bases; J trimming: 7 bases; junction bases outside the gene matches: 5. The CDR3 covers 16 residues. CDR3 nucleotide sequence: TGTGCCAGCAGCCAAGATCCCGGGACAGGGGTTGAAAAACTGTTTTTT. It codes for CASSQDPGTGVEKLFF.

The chain joins TRBV15 to TRBJ2-5; 9 bases line up with TRBD2. Germline V gene lookup returns CDR1 LNHNV and CDR2 YYDKDF (reference sequence). This CDR3 comprises 14 residues. Unmatched junction bases numbered 5, after V lost 4 bases and J lost 5 bases. The CDR3 loop reads CATSKVAGVETQYF. The DNA for the CDR3 is TGTGCCACCAGCAAGGTAGCGGGAGTGGAGACCCAGTACTTC.

This clonotype came up many times. The rearrangement links TRBV11-1 to TRBJ2-7; 8 bases line up with TRBD1. Germline CDR1 is SGHAT and CDR2 is FQDESV (reference sequence). After removal of 2 bases from V and 3 bases from J, the junction contained 6 bases not matched to a gene. CDR3 length equals 15 residues. The CDR3 is CASSLPGTGHYEQYF. The CDR3 DNA reads TGTGCCAGCAGCTTACCCGGGACAGGCCACTACGAGCAGTACTTC.

This clonotype was seen at least ten times. The gene calls are TRBV20-1 and TRBJ2-3; 8 bases are shared with TRBD1. There are 12 residues in the CDR3. V dropped 3 bases and J dropped 10; count of bases not matched to a gene: 6. Germline lookup yields CDR1 DFQATT and CDR2 SNEGSKA (reference sequence). The chain's CDR3 is CSARPTGAAQYF. The CDR3 coding sequence is TGCAGTGCTAGGCCGACAGGGGCGGCGCAGTATTTT.

V is TRBV7-9 and J is TRBJ2-1; 10 positions match TRBD1. The CDR3 sequence is 17 residues long. V shed 3 bases, J shed 4 bases, and the junction held 9 bases outside the gene matches. Germline-derived CDR1 and CDR2 are SEHNR and FQNEAQ (reference sequence). The DNA of the CDR3 is TGTGCCAGCAGCTTGCAAGACAGGGGGCGCGGGTACAATGAGCAGTTCTTC. Translation gives CASSLQDRGRGYNEQFF. Drawing the rest from reference TRBV7-9 and TRBJ2-1, the complete variable domain is DTGVSQNPRHKITKRGQNVTFRCDPISEHNRLYWYRQTLGQGPEFLTYFQNEAQLEKSRLLSDRFSAERPKGSFSTLEIQRTEQGDSAMYLCASSLQDRGRGYNEQFFGPGTRLTVL.

This clonotype was picked up many times. This chain's CDR3 is CAWTSDWNTGELFF. The CDR3 DNA is TGTGCCTGGACATCGGACTGGAACACCGGGGAGCTGTTTTTT. The chain uses TRBV30 and TRBJ2-2; weak D call: TRBD2 (5 bases). This CDR3 spans 14 amino acids. Germline lookup yields CDR1 GTSNPN and CDR2 SVGIG (reference sequence). Trimming shortened V by 4 bases and J by 1 base, and 10 bases separated the two germline ends. Full variable domain (outside the CDR3, taken from reference TRBV30 and TRBJ2-2): SQTIHQWPATLVQPVGSPLSLECTVEGTSNPNLYWYRQAAGRGLQLLFYSVGIGQISSEVPQNLSASRPQDRQFILSSKKLLLSDSGFYLCAWTSDWNTGELFFGEGSRLTVL.

The chain's CDR3 is CASSSVFQGRHEQYF. CDR3 nucleotide sequence: TGTGCCAGCAGCTCGGTATTCCAGGGACGGCACGAGCAGTACTTC. The rearrangement joins TRBV11-2 to TRBJ2-7; either TRBD1 or TRBD2 may fit D (5 bases each). The CDR3 spans 15 residues. With 4 bases removed from V and 5 bases from J, the gap between germline ends came to 18 bases. Germline values: CDR1 SGHAT, CDR2 FQNNGV.